The subject of this entry is one TCR beta chain. Its matching antigen is unknown. In germline, CDR1 is SGHDT, CDR2 YYEEEE. The CDR3 runs to 12 residues. This sample was included in a study of monozygotic twins with inflammatory bowel disease. Study findings and constraints: Researchers were unable to tell different T cell subtypes apart. Fewer shared clonotypes with others were found in IBD patients than in healthy twins, especially with disease activity.

The UMIs contained a 6-nucleotide sample barcode. They were added by template switching during cDNA synthesis. No DNA is given; TCRdb re-called the 5' RACE reads and lists each CDR3 protein once. In all, the sample yields just over 300,000 distinct CDR3 sequences. The sequence was obtained from a human donor with ulcerative colitis or Crohn's disease, or a healthy co-twin of an affected twin (not recorded which). This chain joins TRBV5-6 and TRBJ2-5. Input material: blood. CDR3: CASRLMSETQYF.